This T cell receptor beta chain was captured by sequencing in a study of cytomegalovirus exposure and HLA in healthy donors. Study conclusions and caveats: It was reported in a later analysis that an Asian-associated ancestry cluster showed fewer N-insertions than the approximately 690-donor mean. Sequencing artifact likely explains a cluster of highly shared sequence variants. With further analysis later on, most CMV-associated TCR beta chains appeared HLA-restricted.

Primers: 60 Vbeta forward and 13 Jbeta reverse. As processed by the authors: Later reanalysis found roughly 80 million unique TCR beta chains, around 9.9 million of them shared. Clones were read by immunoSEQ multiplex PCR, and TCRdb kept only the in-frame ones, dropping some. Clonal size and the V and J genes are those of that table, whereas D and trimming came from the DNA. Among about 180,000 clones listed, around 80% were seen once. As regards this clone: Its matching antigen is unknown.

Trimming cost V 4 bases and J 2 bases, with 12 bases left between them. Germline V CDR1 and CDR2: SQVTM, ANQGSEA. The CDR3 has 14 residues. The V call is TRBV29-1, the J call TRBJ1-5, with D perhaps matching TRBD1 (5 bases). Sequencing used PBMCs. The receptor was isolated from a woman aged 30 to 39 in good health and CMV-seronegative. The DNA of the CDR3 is TGCAGCGTTGCAATCGGGGGGGGCAATCAGCCCCAGCATTTT. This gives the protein CSVAIGGGNQPQHF.